The TCR beta chain under discussion was sequenced for a study of shared clonotypes between healthy human individuals. Study-wide context: CD4 naive and memory got three plates each, CD8 naive two, CD8 memory one.

The germline V gene has CDR1 SGHTA and CDR2 FQGNSA. Germline trimming cut 5 bases from V and 0 bases from J; bases unmatched to any gene: 8. The CDR3 is made up of 17 amino acids. The table came from immunoSEQ multiplex PCR; TCRdb's copy has only in-frame clones and leaves some out. Of approximately 2.4 million clones listed, around 95% are singletons. The source of this sequence is a man between 18 and 35 years old in good health. The sample was naive CD4+ T cells sorted from blood. The subset: CD45RA+ positively selected. V usage is TRBV7-2 and J usage is TRBJ2-7; 12 bases are shared with TRBD2. The CDR3 DNA reads as TGTGCCAGCAGCCGACTAGCGGGGGCTGGAAGCTCCTACGAGCAGTACTTC. Its protein is CASSRLAGAGSSYEQYF.